What follows are 2 T cell receptor beta chains derived from one specimen sequenced in a study of T-cell memory formation after mild COVID-19. TCRdb reanalysed the 5' RACE reads using MiXCR and keeps one entry per CDR3 protein. The table has hundreds of thousands of distinct CDR3 sequences, 25% to 30% seen once. The sequencing input was PBMCs or a T cell subset sorted from them (not recorded which). The receptors come from an adult woman who had mild COVID-19 (a few samples of this study predate the infection). Cell type and time point are not known.

This clonotype was seen a handful of times. CDR3 nucleotides: TGTGCCAGCAGCTTAGAATCAGGGGCCGGGGACACTGAAGCTTTCTTT. Residues: CASSLESGAGDTEAFF. The chain links TRBV7-2 to TRBJ1-1; TRBD1 might be the D (6 bases). Germline values: CDR1 SGHTA, CDR2 FQGNSA. The CDR3 totals 16 residues. Deletions cut 1 base from V and 3 bases from J, with 15 bases between.

V and J are TRBV20-1 and TRBJ1-1; TRBD1 agrees at 8 bases. J was trimmed by 1 base and V by 5 bases; bases with no gene match: 9. The length of the CDR3 is 15 residues. The germline V gene encodes CDR1 DFQATT and CDR2 SNEGSKA (reference sequence). Here the CDR3 reads CSAWPQTGANTEAFF. CDR3 sequence (DNA): TGCAGTGCTTGGCCACAGACAGGGGCGAACACTGAAGCTTTCTTT.